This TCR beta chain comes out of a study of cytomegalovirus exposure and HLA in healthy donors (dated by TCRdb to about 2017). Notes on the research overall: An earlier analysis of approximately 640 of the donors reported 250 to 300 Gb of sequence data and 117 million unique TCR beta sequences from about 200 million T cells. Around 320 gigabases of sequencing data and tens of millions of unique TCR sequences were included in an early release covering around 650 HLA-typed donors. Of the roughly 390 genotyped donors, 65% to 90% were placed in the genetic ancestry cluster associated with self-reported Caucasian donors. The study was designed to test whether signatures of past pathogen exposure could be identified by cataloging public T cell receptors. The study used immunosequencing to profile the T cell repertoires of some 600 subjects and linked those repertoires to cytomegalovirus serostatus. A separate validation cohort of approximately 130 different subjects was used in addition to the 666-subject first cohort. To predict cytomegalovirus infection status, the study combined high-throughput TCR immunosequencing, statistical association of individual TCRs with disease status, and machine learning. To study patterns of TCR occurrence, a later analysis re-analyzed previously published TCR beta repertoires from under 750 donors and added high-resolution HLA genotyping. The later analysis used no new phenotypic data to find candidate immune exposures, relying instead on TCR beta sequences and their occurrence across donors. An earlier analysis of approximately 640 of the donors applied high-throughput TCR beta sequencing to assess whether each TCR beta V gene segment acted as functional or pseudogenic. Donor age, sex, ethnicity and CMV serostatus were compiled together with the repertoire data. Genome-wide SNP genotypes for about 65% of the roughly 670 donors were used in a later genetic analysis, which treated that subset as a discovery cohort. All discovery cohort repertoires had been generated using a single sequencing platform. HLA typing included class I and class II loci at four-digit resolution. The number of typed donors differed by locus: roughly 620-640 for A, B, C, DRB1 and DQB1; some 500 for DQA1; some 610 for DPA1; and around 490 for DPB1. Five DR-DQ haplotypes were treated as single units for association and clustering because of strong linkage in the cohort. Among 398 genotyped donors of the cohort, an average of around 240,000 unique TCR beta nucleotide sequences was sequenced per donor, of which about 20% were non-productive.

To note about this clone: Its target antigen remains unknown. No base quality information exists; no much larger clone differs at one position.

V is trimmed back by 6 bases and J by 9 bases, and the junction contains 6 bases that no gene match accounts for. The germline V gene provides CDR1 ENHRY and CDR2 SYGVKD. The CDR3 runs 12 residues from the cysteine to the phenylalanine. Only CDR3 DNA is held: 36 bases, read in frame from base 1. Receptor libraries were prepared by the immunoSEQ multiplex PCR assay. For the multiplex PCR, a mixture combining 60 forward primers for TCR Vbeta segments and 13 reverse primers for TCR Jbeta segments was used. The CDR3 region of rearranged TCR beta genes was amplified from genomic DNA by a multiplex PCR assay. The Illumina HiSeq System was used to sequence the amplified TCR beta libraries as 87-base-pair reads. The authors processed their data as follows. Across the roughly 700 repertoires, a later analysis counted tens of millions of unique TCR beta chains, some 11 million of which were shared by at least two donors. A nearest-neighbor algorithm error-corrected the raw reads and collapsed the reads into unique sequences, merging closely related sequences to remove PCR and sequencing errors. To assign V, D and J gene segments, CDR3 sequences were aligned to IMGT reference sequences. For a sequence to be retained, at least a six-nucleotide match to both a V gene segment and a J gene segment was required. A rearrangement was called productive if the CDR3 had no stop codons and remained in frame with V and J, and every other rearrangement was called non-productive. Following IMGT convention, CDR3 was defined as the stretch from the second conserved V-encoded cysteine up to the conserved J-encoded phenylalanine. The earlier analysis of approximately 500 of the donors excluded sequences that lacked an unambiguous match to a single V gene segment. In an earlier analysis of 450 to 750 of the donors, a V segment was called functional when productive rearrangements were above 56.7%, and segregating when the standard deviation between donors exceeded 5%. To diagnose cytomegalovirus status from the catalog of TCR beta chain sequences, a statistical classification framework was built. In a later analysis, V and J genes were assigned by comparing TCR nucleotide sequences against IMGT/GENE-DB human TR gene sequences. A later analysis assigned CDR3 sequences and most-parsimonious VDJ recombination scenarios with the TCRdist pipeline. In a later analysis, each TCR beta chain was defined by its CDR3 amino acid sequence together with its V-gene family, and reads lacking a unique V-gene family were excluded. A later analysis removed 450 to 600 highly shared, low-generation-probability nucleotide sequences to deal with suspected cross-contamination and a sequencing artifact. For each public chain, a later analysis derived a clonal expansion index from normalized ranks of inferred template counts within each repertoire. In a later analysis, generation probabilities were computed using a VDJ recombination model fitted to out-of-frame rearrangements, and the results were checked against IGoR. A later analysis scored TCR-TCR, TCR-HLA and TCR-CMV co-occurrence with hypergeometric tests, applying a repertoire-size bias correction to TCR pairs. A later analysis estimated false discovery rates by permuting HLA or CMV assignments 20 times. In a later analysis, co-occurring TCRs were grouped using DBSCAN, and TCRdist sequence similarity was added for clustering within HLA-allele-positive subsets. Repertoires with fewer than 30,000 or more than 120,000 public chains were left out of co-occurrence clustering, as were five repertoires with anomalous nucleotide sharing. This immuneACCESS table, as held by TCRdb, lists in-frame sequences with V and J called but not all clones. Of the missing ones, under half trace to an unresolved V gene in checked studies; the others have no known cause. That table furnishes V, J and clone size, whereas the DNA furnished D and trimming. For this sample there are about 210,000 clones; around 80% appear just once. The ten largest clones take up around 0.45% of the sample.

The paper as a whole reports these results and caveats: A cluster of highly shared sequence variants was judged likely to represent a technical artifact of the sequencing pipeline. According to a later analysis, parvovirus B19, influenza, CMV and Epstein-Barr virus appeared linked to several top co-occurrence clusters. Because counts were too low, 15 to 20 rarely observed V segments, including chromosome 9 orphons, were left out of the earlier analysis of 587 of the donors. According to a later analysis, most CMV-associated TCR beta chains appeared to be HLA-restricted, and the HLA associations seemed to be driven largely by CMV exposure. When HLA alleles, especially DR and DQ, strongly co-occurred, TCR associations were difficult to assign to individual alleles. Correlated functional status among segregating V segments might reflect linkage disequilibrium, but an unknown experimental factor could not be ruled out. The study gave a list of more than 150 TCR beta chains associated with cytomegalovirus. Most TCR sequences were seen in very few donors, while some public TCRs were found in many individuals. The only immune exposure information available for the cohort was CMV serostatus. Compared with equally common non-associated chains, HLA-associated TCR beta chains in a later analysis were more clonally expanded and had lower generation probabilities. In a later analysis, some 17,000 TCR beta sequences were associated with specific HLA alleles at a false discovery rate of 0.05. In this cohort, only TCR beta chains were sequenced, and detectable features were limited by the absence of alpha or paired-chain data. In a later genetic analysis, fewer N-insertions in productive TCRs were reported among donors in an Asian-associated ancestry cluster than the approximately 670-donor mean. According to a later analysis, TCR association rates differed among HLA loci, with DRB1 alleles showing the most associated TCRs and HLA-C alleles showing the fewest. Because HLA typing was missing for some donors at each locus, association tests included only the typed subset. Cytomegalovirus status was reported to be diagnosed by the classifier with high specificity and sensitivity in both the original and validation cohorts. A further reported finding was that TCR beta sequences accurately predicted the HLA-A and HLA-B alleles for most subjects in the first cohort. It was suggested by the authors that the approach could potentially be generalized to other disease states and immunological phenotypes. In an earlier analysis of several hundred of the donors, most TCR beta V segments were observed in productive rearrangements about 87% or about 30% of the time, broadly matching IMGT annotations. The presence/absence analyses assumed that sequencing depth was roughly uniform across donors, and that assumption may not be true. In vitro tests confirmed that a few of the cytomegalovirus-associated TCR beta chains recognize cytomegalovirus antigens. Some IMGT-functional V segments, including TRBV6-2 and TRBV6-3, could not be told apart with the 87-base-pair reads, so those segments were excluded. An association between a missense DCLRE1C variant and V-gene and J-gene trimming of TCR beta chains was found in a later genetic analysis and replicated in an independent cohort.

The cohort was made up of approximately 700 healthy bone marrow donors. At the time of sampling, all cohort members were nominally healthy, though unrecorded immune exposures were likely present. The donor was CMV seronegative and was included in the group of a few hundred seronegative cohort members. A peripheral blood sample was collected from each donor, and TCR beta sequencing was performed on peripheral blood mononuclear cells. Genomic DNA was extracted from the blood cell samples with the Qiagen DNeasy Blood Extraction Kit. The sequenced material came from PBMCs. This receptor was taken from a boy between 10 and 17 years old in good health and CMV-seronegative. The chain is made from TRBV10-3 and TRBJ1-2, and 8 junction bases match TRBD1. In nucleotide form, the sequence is TGTGCCATCAGGGGACAGGACTTCCGCTACACCTTC. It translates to CAIRGQDFRYTF.